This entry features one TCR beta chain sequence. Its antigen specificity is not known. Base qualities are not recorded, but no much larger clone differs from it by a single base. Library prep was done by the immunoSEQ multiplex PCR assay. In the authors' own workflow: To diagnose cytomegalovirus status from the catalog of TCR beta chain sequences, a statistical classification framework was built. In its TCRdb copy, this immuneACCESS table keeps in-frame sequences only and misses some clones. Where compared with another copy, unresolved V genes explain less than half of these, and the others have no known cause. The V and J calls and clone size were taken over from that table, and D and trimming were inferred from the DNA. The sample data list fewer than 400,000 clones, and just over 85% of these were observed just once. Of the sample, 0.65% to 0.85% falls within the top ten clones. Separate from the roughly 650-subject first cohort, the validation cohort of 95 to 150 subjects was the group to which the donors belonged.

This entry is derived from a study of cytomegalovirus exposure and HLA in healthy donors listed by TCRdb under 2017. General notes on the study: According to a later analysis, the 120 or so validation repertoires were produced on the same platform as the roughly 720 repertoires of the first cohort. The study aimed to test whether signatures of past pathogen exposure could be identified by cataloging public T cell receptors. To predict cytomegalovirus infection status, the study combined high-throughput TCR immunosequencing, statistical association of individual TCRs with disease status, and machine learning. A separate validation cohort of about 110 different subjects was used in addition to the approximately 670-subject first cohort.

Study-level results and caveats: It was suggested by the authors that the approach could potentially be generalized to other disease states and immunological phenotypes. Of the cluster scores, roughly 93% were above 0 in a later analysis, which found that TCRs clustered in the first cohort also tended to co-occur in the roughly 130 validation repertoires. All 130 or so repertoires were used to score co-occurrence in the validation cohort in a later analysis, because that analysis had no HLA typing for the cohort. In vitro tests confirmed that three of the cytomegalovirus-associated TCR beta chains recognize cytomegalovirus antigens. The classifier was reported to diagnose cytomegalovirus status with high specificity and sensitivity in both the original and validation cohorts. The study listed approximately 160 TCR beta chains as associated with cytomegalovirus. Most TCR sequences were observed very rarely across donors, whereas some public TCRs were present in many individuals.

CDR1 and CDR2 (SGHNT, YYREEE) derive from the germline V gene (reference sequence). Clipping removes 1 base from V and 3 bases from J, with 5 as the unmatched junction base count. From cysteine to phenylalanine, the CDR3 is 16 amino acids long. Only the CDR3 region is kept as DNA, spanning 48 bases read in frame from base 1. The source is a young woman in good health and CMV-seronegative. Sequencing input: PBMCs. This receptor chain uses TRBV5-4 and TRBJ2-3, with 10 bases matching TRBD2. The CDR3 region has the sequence CASSLRLAGETDTQYF. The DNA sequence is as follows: TGTGCCAGCAGCTTGAGGCTAGCGGGGGAGACAGATACGCAGTATTTT.